These 30 T cell receptor beta chains share one sample of origin, sequenced in a study of blood T cell repertoires in COVID-19. The data were produced by immunoSEQ multiplex PCR, yet TCRdb's version contains in-frame clones alone and is incomplete. The data hold around 280,000 clones, with roughly 86% observed a single time. The sequenced sample consisted of peripheral blood. Source of these receptors: a woman in her twenties or thirties with COVID-19, enrolled during active disease.

CDR3 DNA sequence: TGCGCCAGCAGCTGGCCCGGAGCGGGAGGGCCGAACACCGGGGAGCTGTTTTTT. Its protein is CASSWPGAGGPNTGELFF. V is TRBV5-1 and J is TRBJ2-2, with 10 bases identical to TRBD2. V lost 3 bases, J lost 0 bases, and 8 bases stayed unmatched. From germline, CDR1 is SGHRS and CDR2 YFSETQ. This CDR3 comprises 18 residues.

The V gene is TRBV6-5, the J gene TRBJ1-2, with 7 nucleotides matching TRBD1. CDR1 is MNHEY and CDR2 is SVGAGI in the germline V gene. The junction had 3 bases not matched to a gene; V was cut back by 4 bases and J by 7 bases. The CDR3 is 12 residues long. CDR3 coding DNA: TGTGCCAGCAGTTTTGACAGGGTTGGCTACACCTTC. Protein product: CASSFDRVGYTF.

CDR3 DNA: TGTGCCAGCAGCCCCGGGACTAGCGGGTGGTACGAGCAGTACTTC. Translated, it gives CASSPGTSGWYEQYF. The chain combines TRBV5-4 with TRBJ2-7; TRBD2 matches at 12 bases. J was trimmed by 4 bases and V by 4 bases; bases with no gene match: 6. The CDR3 runs 15 residues. Germline V gene lookup returns CDR1 SGHNT and CDR2 YYREEE (reference sequence). Complete variable domain (other parts from reference TRBV5-4 and TRBJ2-7): ETGVTQSPTHLIKTRGQQVTLRCSSQSGHNTVSWYQQALGQGPQFIFQYYREEENGRGNFPPRFSGLQFPNYSSELNVNALELDDSALYLCASSPGTSGWYEQYFGPGTRLTVT.

The chain is built from TRBV10-1 and TRBJ2-7, with 7 bases fitting TRBD2. Per the germline V gene, CDR1 is WNHNN and CDR2 is SYGVQD (reference sequence). The CDR3 loop spans 15 amino acids. With V trimmed by 3 bases and J by 0 bases, 5 bases remained unmatched. CDR3 protein: CASSDQASGSYEQYF. The CDR3 DNA reads as TGCGCCAGCAGTGACCAGGCTAGCGGCTCCTACGAGCAGTACTTC.

This clone was observed a single time. The V and J genes are TRBV7-6 and TRBJ2-7; 7 bases fit TRBD1. Looked up from germline, CDR1 is SGHVS and CDR2 is FNYEAQ. CDR3 length equals 15 residues. Trimming at V came to 0 bases and at J to 2 bases, leaving 4 bases not matched to a gene. The CDR3 DNA follows: TGTGCCAGCAGCTTAGCAACAGGGGAACCCTACGAGCAGTACTTC. Translated, it gives CASSLATGEPYEQYF.

DNA of the CDR3: TGTGCCATCAGCGAGACCCGGCTTGAGCGTGGTGGGGAGACCCAGTACTTC. As protein: CAISETRLERGGETQYF. J is TRBJ2-5 and V is TRBV10-3; D gene unclear. This CDR3 contains 17 residues. Germline CDR1 ENHRY, CDR2 SYGVKD. Trimming cost V 6 bases and J 5 bases, with 25 bases left between them.

The rearrangement links TRBV6-5 to TRBJ1-1, with a possible D match to TRBD1 (6 bases). Germline-derived CDR1 and CDR2 are MNHEY and SVGAGI. This CDR3 comprises 14 residues. V gave up 7 bases and J gave up 0 bases, with 12 bases separating them. CDR3 region: CASTRDNLNTEAFF. The CDR3, as DNA: TGTGCCAGCACCCGGGACAATTTGAACACTGAAGCTTTCTTT.

V and J are TRBV18 and TRBJ2-3; TRBD2 agrees at 15 bases. The CDR3 has 17 amino acids. Germline CDR1 is KGHSH and CDR2 is LQKENI. Trimming removed 6 bases from V and 0 bases from J; junction bases left unmatched: 4. CDR3 DNA sequence: TGTGCCAGCTCGGGACTAGCGGGAGGATCTAGCACAGATACGCAGTATTTT. The encoded protein is CASSGLAGGSSTDTQYF.

This clone was seen only a few times. This rearrangement joins TRBV7-2 to TRBJ1-4; possible D gene TRBD1, 6 bases. CDR1 SGHTA and CDR2 FQGNSA come from the germline V gene. This CDR3 comprises 16 residues. Trimming removed 5 bases from V and 8 bases from J, with 21 bases in between. CDR3 bases: TGTGCCAGCAGCCCCCCCCCACAGGGTCCCGGCGAAAAACTGTTTTTT. Translating gives CASSPPPQGPGEKLFF.

The chain combines TRBV6-5 with TRBJ2-7; D uncertain. CDR3 length: 15 residues. Trimming took 0 bases from V and 1 from J, leaving 10 bases between them. Germline values: CDR1 MNHEY, CDR2 SVGAGI. Written as DNA, the CDR3 is TGTGCCAGCAGTTACTCCCCCTTCGCGTCCTACGAGCAGTACTTC. This translates into CASSYSPFASYEQYF.

This clone was seen once. V and J are TRBV9 and TRBJ2-3, with D maybe TRBD2 (6 bases). The CDR3 covers 15 residues. CDR1 is SGDLS and CDR2 is YYNGEE in the germline V gene. V lost 4 bases, J lost 0 bases, and 12 bases lay in between. For the CDR3, the DNA is TGTGCCAGCAGCCCCTCTAGCGTAAGCACAGATACGCAGTATTTT. Translating gives CASSPSSVSTDTQYF.

The chain recombines TRBV6-4 with TRBJ1-5; tentative D call: TRBD1 (6 bases). The CDR3 loop spans 15 amino acids. Germline CDR1 reads MRHNA; CDR2 reads SNTAGT. Trimming pared 8 bases from V and 1 base from J, leaving 15 bases between. The CDR3 region is CASERGAVSNQPQHF. The CDR3 DNA reads TGTGCCAGCGAGCGGGGGGCGGTGAGCAATCAGCCCCAGCATTTT.

The chain uses TRBV18 and TRBJ1-1; TRBD1 matches at 7 bases. Germline trimming cut 3 bases from V and 6 bases from J; bases unmatched to any gene: 7. Germline values: CDR1 KGHSH, CDR2 LQKENI. This CDR3 comprises 14 residues. The CDR3 loop is CASSPTGFGAEAFF. The CDR3 coding sequence is TGTGCCAGCTCACCGACAGGGTTCGGCGCTGAAGCTTTCTTT.

The rearrangement uses TRBV15 and TRBJ1-6; D gene unclear. V dropped 3 bases and J dropped 10 bases, with 16 bases sitting between them. Germline CDR1 reads LNHNV; CDR2 reads YYDKDF (reference sequence). The CDR3 has 15 amino acids. DNA of the CDR3: TGTGCCACCAGCAGTGACCGGGAGAGTCGCTCACCCCTCCACTTT. It yields the protein CATSSDRESRSPLHF.

The V call is TRBV6-5, the J call TRBJ2-7, with TRBD1 as a possible D gene (6 bases). The CDR3 contains 14 residues. Trimming pared 5 bases from V and 1 base from J, leaving 12 bases between. Germline V gene data show CDR1 as MNHEY and CDR2 as SVGAGI. The CDR3 protein is CASSPETGSYEQYF. CDR3 bases: TGTGCCAGCAGTCCAGAAACAGGGTCCTACGAGCAGTACTTC.

This chain connects TRBV7-3 to TRBJ1-2; perhaps TRBD1 as D (6 bases). The V end was cut by 5 bases, the J end by 7 bases, with 20 bases between. CDR1 is SGHTA and CDR2 is FQGTGA in the germline V gene. This CDR3 region has 15 residues. CDR3 sequence (DNA): TGTGCCAGCAGCCCCATCTCAGGGGTGAAGGCTGGCTACACCTTC. Protein product: CASSPISGVKAGYTF.

The chain is built from TRBV10-3 and TRBJ2-7, with 9 bases fitting TRBD1. Germline loops: CDR1 ENHRY, CDR2 SYGVKD. V shed 4 bases, J shed 1 base, and the junction held 8 bases outside the gene matches. The CDR3 consists of 16 residues. The CDR3 nucleotides read TGTGCCATCAGTGGGCTACGGGACAGGGCTTCCTACGAGCAGTACTTC. Its protein product is CAISGLRDRASYEQYF.

This chain links TRBV4-3 with TRBJ2-7; tentatively, D is TRBD2 (6 bases). Per the germline V gene, CDR1 is LGHNA and CDR2 is YSLEER. The CDR3 spans 14 residues. V was trimmed by 0 bases and J by 3 bases, leaving 9 bases between them. The CDR3 DNA follows: TGCGCCAGCAGCCAAGAAGGAGGGGACTACGAGCAGTACTTC. Its translation: CASSQEGGDYEQYF.

The CDR3 loop is CASSMGQGPILNTEAFF. DNA for the CDR3: TGTGCCAGTAGTATGGGGCAGGGGCCTATTTTGAACACTGAAGCTTTCTTT. The chain couples TRBV19 to TRBJ1-1, with D maybe TRBD1 (6 bases). The CDR3 length is 17 residues. CDR1 LNHDA and CDR2 SQIVND come from the germline V gene (reference sequence). The V gene lost 3 bases and the J gene lost 0 bases, with 17 bases spanning the gap.

The V call is TRBV28, the J call TRBJ1-5, with TRBD1 as a possible D gene (6 bases). From germline, CDR1 is MDHEN and CDR2 SYDVKM. The CDR3 runs 14 residues. V was clipped by 8 bases and J by 1 base, with 12 bases between them. The CDR3 DNA is TGTGCCAGCGAACAGGACAGAAGCAATCAGCCCCAGCATTTT. Its translation is CASEQDRSNQPQHF.

The chain has TRBV30 and TRBJ1-2, with D unclear. Trimming removed 3 bases from V and 4 bases from J, with 6 bases in between. This CDR3 contains 11 residues. Germline V gene lookup returns CDR1 GTSNPN and CDR2 SVGIG (reference sequence). CDR3 coding DNA: TGTGCCTGGAGCGAGGCCTATGGCTACACCTTC. Protein sequence: CAWSEAYGYTF.

This clone was counted many times. The V call is TRBV6-5, the J call TRBJ1-1, with unresolved D. Trimming removed 10 bases from V and 2 bases from J, with 20 bases in between. The CDR3 totals 15 residues. Germline loops: CDR1 MNHEY, CDR2 SVGAGI. In DNA, the CDR3 is TGTGCCAAGGGCAGCGGGGTCGGGGATAACACTGAAGCTTTCTTT. Amino acids: CAKGSGVGDNTEAFF.

The V and J genes are TRBV5-1 and TRBJ2-1, with 13 bases lining up with TRBD2. V shed 0 bases, J shed 9 bases, and the junction held 6 bases outside the gene matches. The CDR3 is 16 residues long. Germline assignment: CDR1 SGHRS and CDR2 YFSETQ. CDR3 DNA: TGCGCCAGCAGCTTGGGGACTAGCGGGAGAGTAAGTGAGCAGTTCTTC. It encodes CASSLGTSGRVSEQFF.

The rearrangement joins TRBV2 to TRBJ1-6; 9 bases fit TRBD1. Germline assignment: CDR1 SNHLY and CDR2 FYNNEI. The CDR3 extends over 14 amino acids. V gave up 6 bases and J gave up 7 bases; unmatched junction bases: 4. The CDR3 protein is CASRGQGLNSPLHF. The CDR3 region has the DNA TGTGCCAGCAGGGGACAGGGCCTGAATTCACCCCTCCACTTT. Together with reference TRBV2 and TRBJ1-6, the CDR3 gives the full variable domain: EPEVTQTPSHQVTQMGQEVILRCVPISNHLYFYWYRQILGQKVEFLVSFYNNEISEKSEIFDDQFSVERPDGSNFTLKIRSTKLEDSAMYFCASRGQGLNSPLHFGNGTRLTVT.

The chain couples TRBV20-1 to TRBJ2-3, with 7 bases lining up with TRBD2. The CDR3 length is 13 residues. CDR1 is DFQATT and CDR2 is SNEGSKA in the germline V gene (reference sequence). Trimming cost V 3 bases and J 6 bases; bases outside gene matches: 6. In DNA, the CDR3 is TGCAGTGCTAGTAAGGCGGGAGATGATACGCAGTATTTT. Encoded protein: CSASKAGDDTQYF.

This chain connects TRBV27 to TRBJ1-1, with D unresolved. The CDR3 extends over 14 amino acids. Trimming cost V 2 bases and J 1 base, with 8 bases left between them. Germline V lookup: CDR1 MNHEY, CDR2 SMNVEV (reference sequence). The CDR3 DNA is TGTGCCAGCAGTTTAACGGGAGCGAACACTGAAGCTTTCTTT. It yields the protein CASSLTGANTEAFF.

The gene calls are TRBV2 and TRBJ2-2; D might be TRBD1 (7 bases). Trimming left V 9 bases short and J 6 bases short, with 20 bases between. The CDR3 runs to 15 residues. Germline V gives CDR1 SNHLY, CDR2 FYNNEI. CDR3 residues: CASRGIGGASGELFF. In DNA form, the CDR3 reads TGTGCCAGTCGGGGGATAGGGGGCGCCTCCGGGGAGCTGTTTTTT.

The chain has TRBV28 and TRBJ2-1; D is perhaps TRBD2 (6 bases). The CDR3 is 15 residues long. V dropped 10 bases and J dropped 1 base, with 17 bases sitting between them. The germline V gene encodes CDR1 MDHEN and CDR2 SYDVKM. This CDR3 is CATFGGLSSYNEQFF. The CDR3 DNA sequence: TGTGCCACCTTCGGGGGACTGTCGTCCTACAATGAGCAGTTCTTC.

The V call is TRBV2, the J call TRBJ1-5, with 9 bases fitting TRBD1. The CDR3 contains 17 residues. V lost 3 bases, J lost 3 bases, and 9 bases stayed unmatched. The germline gives CDR1 SNHLY, CDR2 FYNNEI. CDR3 coding DNA: TGTGCCAGCAGTGAGCTGGGGGACAGGGACTTCAATCAGCCCCAGCATTTT. It specifies CASSELGDRDFNQPQHF. The whole variable domain, remainder taken from reference TRBV2 and TRBJ1-5, is EPEVTQTPSHQVTQMGQEVILRCVPISNHLYFYWYRQILGQKVEFLVSFYNNEISEKSEIFDDQFSVERPDGSNFTLKIRSTKLEDSAMYFCASSELGDRDFNQPQHFGDGTRLSIL.

This sequence joins TRBV7-2 and TRBJ1-1; 7 nucleotides agree with TRBD1. The CDR3 is 13 amino acids. The germline V gene has CDR1 SGHTA and CDR2 FQGNSA. With 4 bases clipped from V and 4 bases from J, the junction kept 3 bases outside the gene matches. The DNA for the CDR3 is TGTGCCAGCAGCTCAGGGGGTAGCACTGAAGCTTTCTTT. It is translated as CASSSGGSTEAFF.